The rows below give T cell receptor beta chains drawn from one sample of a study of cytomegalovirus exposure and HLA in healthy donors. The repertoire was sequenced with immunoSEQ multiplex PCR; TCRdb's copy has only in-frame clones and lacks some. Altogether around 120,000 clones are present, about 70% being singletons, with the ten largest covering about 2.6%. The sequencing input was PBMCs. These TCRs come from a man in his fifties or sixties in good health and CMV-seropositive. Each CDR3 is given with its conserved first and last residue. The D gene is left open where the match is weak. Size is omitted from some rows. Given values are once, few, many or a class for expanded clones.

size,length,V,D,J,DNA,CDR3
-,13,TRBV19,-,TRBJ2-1,TGTGCCAGTAGCCCAACGCGAGGGTATGAGCAGTTCTTC,CASSPTRGYEQFF
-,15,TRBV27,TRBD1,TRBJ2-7,TGTGCCAGCAGTTTTTTACAGGGGGTGACCAGAGAGCAGTACTTC,CASSFLQGVTREQYF
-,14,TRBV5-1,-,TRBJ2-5,TGCGCCAGCAGTCGGGGGGACATGGGAGAGACCCAGTACTTC,CASSRGDMGETQYF
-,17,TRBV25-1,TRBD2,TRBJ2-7,TGTGCCAGCAGTGAAAGGCTTCTAGCGGGAGGGAAGTACGAGCAGTACTTC,CASSERLLAGGKYEQYF
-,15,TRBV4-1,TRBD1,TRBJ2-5,TGCGCCAGCAGCCAAACCGGGACAGTTGTGGAGACCCAGTACTTC,CASSQTGTVVETQYF
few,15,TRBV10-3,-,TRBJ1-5,TGTGCCATCAGTGAGGGGACTTTTAGCAATCAGCCCCAGCATTTT,CAISEGTFSNQPQHF
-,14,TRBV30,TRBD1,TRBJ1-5,TGTGCCTGGAGTACGGGACAGCCGTATCAGCCCCAGCATTTT,CAWSTGQPYQPQHF
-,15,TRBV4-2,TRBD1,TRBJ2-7,TGTGCCAGCAGCCAAGATTGGCAGGGGGCCTACGAGCAGTACTTC,CASSQDWQGAYEQYF
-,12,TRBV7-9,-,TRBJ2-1,TGTGCCAGCAGCTCGGCCACAAGGGGCCAGTTCTTC,CASSSATRGQFF
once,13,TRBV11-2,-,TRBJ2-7,TGTGCCAGCAGCTCCCCGAGAGGGCTGGAGCAGTACTTC,CASSSPRGLEQYF
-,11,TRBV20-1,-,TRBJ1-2,TGCAGTTCGTGGCAGGGCTATGGCTACACCTTC,CSSWQGYGYTF
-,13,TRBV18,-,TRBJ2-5,TGTGCCAGCTCCCGGGACACTGGAGAGACCCAGTACTTC,CASSRDTGETQYF
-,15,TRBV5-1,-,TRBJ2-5,TGCGCCAGCAGCTTGGCGCCAGGGGCCCAAGAGACCCAGTACTTC,CASSLAPGAQETQYF
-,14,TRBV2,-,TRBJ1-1,TGTGCCAGCAGTGGCAGGGTGCGTGGCACTGAAGCTTTCTTT,CASSGRVRGTEAFF
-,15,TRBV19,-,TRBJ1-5,TGTGCCAGTAGTATAGACAGGGATAAGGGTCAGCCCCAGCATTTT,CASSIDRDKGQPQHF
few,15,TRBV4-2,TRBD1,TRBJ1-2,TGTGCCAGCAGCCAGCCGGGACAGGGGATCAATGGCTACACCTTC,CASSQPGQGINGYTF
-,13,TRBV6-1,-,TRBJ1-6,TGTGCCAGCAGTGAAGACGGGATATCACCCCTCCACTTT,CASSEDGISPLHF
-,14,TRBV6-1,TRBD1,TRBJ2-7,TGTGCCAGCAGGGACAGGGGTACTACCTACGAGCAGTACTTC,CASRDRGTTYEQYF
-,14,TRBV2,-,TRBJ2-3,TGTGCCACCAAAGATTACTACAGGGAAGATACGCAGTATTTT,CATKDYYREDTQYF
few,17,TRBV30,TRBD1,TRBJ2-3,TGTGCCTGGAGTGTAAGGGGGCCCCGAGCGGCCACAGATACGCAGTATTTT,CAWSVRGPRAATDTQYF
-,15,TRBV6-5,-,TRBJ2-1,TGTGCCAGCAGCCGCGACTGGACTTCCTACAATGAGCAGTTCTTC,CASSRDWTSYNEQFF
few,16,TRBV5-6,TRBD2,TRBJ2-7,TGTGCCAGCAGCTTGTTGGCTAGCGGGAACCGGGGCGAGCAGTACTTC,CASSLLASGNRGEQYF
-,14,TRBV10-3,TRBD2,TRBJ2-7,TGTGCCATCAGACCGACTAGCGGCACCTACGAGCAGTACTTC,CAIRPTSGTYEQYF
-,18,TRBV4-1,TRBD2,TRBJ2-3,TGCGCCAGCAGCCAAGTGCGAAGCGGGGGATTGAGGGCAGATACGCAGTATTTT,CASSQVRSGGLRADTQYF
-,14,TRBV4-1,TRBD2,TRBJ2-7,TGCGCCAGCAGCCATCCTAGCGGGGGCTACGAGCAGTACTTC,CASSHPSGGYEQYF
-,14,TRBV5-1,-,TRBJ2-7,TGCGCCAGCAGCTTAGATACTTACGGGTACGAGCAGTACTTC,CASSLDTYGYEQYF
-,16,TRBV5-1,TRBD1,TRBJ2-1,TGCGCCAGCAGCCCTAGACAGGGAAGCTCCTACAATGAGCAGTTCTTC,CASSPRQGSSYNEQFF
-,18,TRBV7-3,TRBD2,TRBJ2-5,TGTGCCAGCAGCCCCGGACTAGCGGGGGGTAATCCGCTGGAGACCCAGTACTTC,CASSPGLAGGNPLETQYF
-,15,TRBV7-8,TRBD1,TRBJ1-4,TGTGCCAGCAGCCCCTGGGACAGGGGAGATGAAAAACTGTTTTTT,CASSPWDRGDEKLFF
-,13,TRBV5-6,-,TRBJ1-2,TGTGCCAGCAGCGTGTCGTCTAACTATGGCTACACCTTC,CASSVSSNYGYTF
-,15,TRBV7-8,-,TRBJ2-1,TGTGCCAGCAGCTTAGGAGCGCTCCTTGACTATGAGCAGTTCTTC,CASSLGALLDYEQFF
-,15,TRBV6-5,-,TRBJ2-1,TGTGCCAGCAAGAGTAACTACAGGAGCGACAATGAGCAGTTCTTC,CASKSNYRSDNEQFF